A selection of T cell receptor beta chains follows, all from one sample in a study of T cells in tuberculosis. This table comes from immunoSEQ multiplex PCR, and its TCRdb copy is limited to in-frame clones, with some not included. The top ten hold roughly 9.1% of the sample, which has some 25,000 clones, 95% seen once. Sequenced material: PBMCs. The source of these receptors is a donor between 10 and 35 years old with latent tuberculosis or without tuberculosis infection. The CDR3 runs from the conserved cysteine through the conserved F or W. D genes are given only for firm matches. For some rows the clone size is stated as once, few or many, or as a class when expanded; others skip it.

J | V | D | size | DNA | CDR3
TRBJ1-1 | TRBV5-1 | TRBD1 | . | TGCGCCAGCAGCCCGGCCGGGACAGGGACTGAAGCTTTCTTT | CASSPAGTGTEAFF
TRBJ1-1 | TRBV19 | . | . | TGTGCCAGTAGTATGATCCCAGGGTACACTGAAGCTTTCTTT | CASSMIPGYTEAFF
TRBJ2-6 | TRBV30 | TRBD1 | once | TGTGCCTGGTACAGGGGGTCTGGGGCCAACGTCCTGACTTTC | CAWYRGSGANVLTF
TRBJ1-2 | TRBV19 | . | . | TGTGCCAGTAGTGCAACGGGGGGGTATGGCTACACCTTC | CASSATGGYGYTF
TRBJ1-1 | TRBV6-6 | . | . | TGTGCCAGCAGTGGACAGCGCTACACTGAAGCTTTCTTT | CASSGQRYTEAFF
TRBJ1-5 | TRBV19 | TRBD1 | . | TGTGCCAGTAGTATTAACCGGGACAGGTACTATCAGCCCCAGCATTTT | CASSINRDRYYQPQHF
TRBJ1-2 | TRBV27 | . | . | TGTGCCAGCGGTAGCAACTATGGCTACACCTTC | CASGSNYGYTF
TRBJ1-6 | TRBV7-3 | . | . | TGTGCCAGCAGCCTCCTGGGGGGGCGCAATTCACCCCTCCACTTT | CASSLLGGRNSPLHF
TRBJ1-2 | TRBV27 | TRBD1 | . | TGTGCCAGCAGTTTGGGACAGGGATTTGGCTACACCTTC | CASSLGQGFGYTF
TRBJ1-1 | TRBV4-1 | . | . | TGCGCCAGCAGCCAAGAAATCCAGGTTGACACTGAAGCTTTCTTT | CASSQEIQVDTEAFF
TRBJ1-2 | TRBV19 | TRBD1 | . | TGTGCCAGTAGTATAGATGACAGGGCCTCCGACTACACCTTC | CASSIDDRASDYTF
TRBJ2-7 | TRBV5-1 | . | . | TGCGCCAGCAGCTTGGGAGCCTACGAGCAGTACTTC | CASSLGAYEQYF
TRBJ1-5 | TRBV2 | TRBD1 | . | TGTGCCAGCAGTGATAGAACAGCAGGGGGCAGCCAGCCCCAGCATTTT | CASSDRTAGGSQPQHF
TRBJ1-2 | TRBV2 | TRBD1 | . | TGTGCCAGCAGTCAATTGACAGGGCTTGCGGGGGGCTACACCTTC | CASSQLTGLAGGYTF
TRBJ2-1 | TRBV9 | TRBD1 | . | TGTGCCAGCAGCGCCATCGGGGGACAGGGGGCCAATGAGCAGTTCTTC | CASSAIGGQGANEQFF